Presented here are 25 T cell receptor beta chains from one specimen sequenced in a study of OX40 agonist ivuxolimab in advanced cancers. Assay: immunoSEQ multiplex PCR; the TCRdb copy retains only in-frame clones and omits some. The table shows 40,000 to 55,000 clones, with 91% occurring only once. The specimen was CD4+ or CD8+ T cells sorted from blood, collected in a trial of the OX40 agonist ivuxolimab. The source of these receptors is an adult with an advanced solid tumor such as melanoma, head and neck, liver or kidney cancer.

The sample holds one count of this clone. The CDR3 region has the DNA TGTGCCAGCAGTTTATCACAGGTTGGGGAAAAACTGTTTTTT. This codes for CASSLSQVGEKLFF. This chain joins TRBV28 and TRBJ1-4; the D gene is possibly TRBD1 (5 bases). Deletions cut 1 base from V and 8 bases from J, with 11 bases between. Germline assignment: CDR1 MDHEN and CDR2 SYDVKM. This CDR3 spans 14 amino acids.

This sequence joins TRBV2 and TRBJ2-1; D might be TRBD2 (5 bases). Trimming pared 8 bases from V and 0 bases from J, leaving 5 bases between. Looked up from germline, CDR1 is SNHLY and CDR2 is FYNNEI. CDR3 length equals 12 residues. CDR3 protein: CASEGSYNEQFF. DNA for the CDR3: TGTGCCAGCGAGGGCTCCTACAATGAGCAGTTCTTC.

The gene calls are TRBV6-1 and TRBJ2-7; D unresolved. Trimming left V 5 bases short and J 5 bases short, with 4 bases between. The CDR3 has 10 residues. Looked up from germline, CDR1 is MNHNS and CDR2 is SASEGT. CDR3 sequence (DNA): TGTGCCAGCAGTAGCCACGAGCAGTACTTC. This sequence encodes CASSSHEQYF.

This clone was found a few times. This rearrangement joins TRBV6-4 to TRBJ2-3, with TRBD1 matching over 8 bases. This CDR3 is built from 15 residues. Unmatched junction bases numbered 0, after V lost 0 bases and J lost 1 base. CDR1 and CDR2 from the germline V gene are MRHNA and SNTAGT. CDR3 amino acids: CASSDSQGGTDTQYF. In DNA, the CDR3 is TGTGCCAGCAGTGACTCACAGGGGGGCACAGATACGCAGTATTTT.

This sequence joins TRBV7-2 and TRBJ2-5, with 13 bases aligning to TRBD2. The CDR3 loop spans 15 amino acids. With V trimmed by 4 bases and J by 12 bases, 11 bases remained unmatched. The germline V gene has CDR1 SGHTA and CDR2 FQGNSA. The DNA of the CDR3 is TGTGCCAGCAGCTATAATGCCGGGACTAGCGGGGAGAAGTACTTC. It codes for CASSYNAGTSGEKYF.

This rearrangement joins TRBV6-4 to TRBJ2-1; TRBD2 aligns across 12 bases. The CDR3 spans 17 residues. J gave up 7 bases and V 8 bases, and 15 bases lay outside the gene matches. The germline CDR1 and CDR2 sequences are MRHNA and SNTAGT. CDR3 sequence (DNA): TGTGCCAGCGCCGAAGAACCCCTAGCGGGAGGGCTTAATGAGCAGTTCTTC. This translates into CASAEEPLAGGLNEQFF.

This rearrangement joins TRBV19 to TRBJ2-3, with 7 bases aligning to TRBD1. There are 13 residues in the CDR3. The junction had 5 bases not matched to a gene; V was cut back by 6 bases and J by 5 bases. The germline gives CDR1 LNHDA, CDR2 SQIVND (reference sequence). DNA of the CDR3: TGTGCCAGTAGACTCAACAGGGGAGATACGCAGTATTTT. Translating gives CASRLNRGDTQYF. Based on the CDR3 plus reference TRBV19 and TRBJ2-3, the full variable domain is DGGITQSPKYLFRKEGQNVTLSCEQNLNHDAMYWYRQDPGQGLRLIYYSQIVNDFQKGDIAEGYSVSREKKESFPLTVTSAQKNPTAFYLCASRLNRGDTQYFGPGTRLTVL.

This chain links TRBV28 with TRBJ2-2, with 8 bases lining up with TRBD1. Trimming took 4 bases from V and 1 from J; bases not matched to a gene: 2. This CDR3 comprises 15 residues. Germline V gene data show CDR1 as MDHEN and CDR2 as SYDVKM. CDR3 amino acids: CASSSGQVNTGELFF. CDR3 in DNA: TGTGCCAGCAGTTCGGGACAGGTGAACACCGGGGAGCTGTTTTTT.

This sequence joins TRBV5-6 and TRBJ2-1; 8 bases fit TRBD1. CDR1 is SGHDT, CDR2 YYEEEE, per germline. The junction had 9 bases not matched to a gene; V was cut back by 6 bases and J by 4 bases. The CDR3 spans 15 residues. CDR3 nucleotides: TGTGCCAGCATTTACCGGGACAGGACTTACAATGAGCAGTTCTTC. Residues: CASIYRDRTYNEQFF. Full variable domain (rest looked up from reference TRBV5-6 and TRBJ2-1): DAGVTQSPTHLIKTRGQQVTLRCSPKSGHDTVSWYQQALGQGPQFIFQYYEEEERQRGNFPDRFSGHQFPNYSSELNVNALLLGDSALYLCASIYRDRTYNEQFFGPGTRLTVL.

The V and J genes are TRBV9 and TRBJ2-1, with 8 bases fitting TRBD2. The CDR3 spans 16 residues. CDR1 is SGDLS and CDR2 is YYNGEE in the germline V gene. Trimming removed 4 bases from V and 7 bases from J; junction bases left unmatched: 13. CDR3 protein: CASSPGGGADMNEQFF. CDR3 sequence (DNA): TGTGCCAGCAGCCCCGGGGGGGGAGCAGATATGAATGAGCAGTTCTTC.

In its sample, this clone was seen once. CDR3 sequence (DNA): TGTGCCAGCAGCTTAGACGGCAGTAACGGCGAGCAGTACTTC. The encoded protein is CASSLDGSNGEQYF. This chain uses TRBV7-9 with TRBJ2-7, with no clear D. This CDR3 is 14 amino acids long. Germline V gives CDR1 SEHNR, CDR2 FQNEAQ (reference sequence). Trimming removed 1 base at V and 6 bases at J, with 13 bases between. The complete variable domain, with remaining parts taken from reference TRBV7-9 and TRBJ2-7, reads DTGVSQNPRHKITKRGQNVTFRCDPISEHNRLYWYRQTLGQGPEFLTYFQNEAQLEKSRLLSDRFSAERPKGSFSTLEIQRTEQGDSAMYLCASSLDGSNGEQYFGPGTRLTVT.

The chain couples TRBV2 to TRBJ2-1; D gene ambiguous. The CDR3 has 15 amino acids. V was clipped by 4 bases and J by 0 bases, with 10 bases between them. Germline loops: CDR1 SNHLY, CDR2 FYNNEI. The CDR3 is CASSVGMSSYNEQFF. CDR3 in DNA: TGTGCCAGCAGTGTAGGGATGAGCTCCTACAATGAGCAGTTCTTC.

The V gene is TRBV4-3, the J gene TRBJ2-2; TRBD2 might be the D (7 bases). The V gene's germline CDR1 is LGHNA and CDR2 YSLEER. Deletions cut 1 base from V and 4 bases from J, with 19 bases between. There are 18 residues in the CDR3. CDR3 nucleotides: TGCGCCAGCAGCCAAGCGGGGGCGGGAGCGGGGCGCACCGGGGAGCTGTTTTTT. Encoded protein: CASSQAGAGAGRTGELFF.

This chain uses TRBV13 with TRBJ2-2; 10 nucleotides agree with TRBD2. Germline V gives CDR1 PRHDT, CDR2 FYEKMQ (reference sequence). The CDR3 spans 18 residues. Unmatched junction bases numbered 10, after V lost 2 bases and J lost 4 bases. CDR3 residues: CASSLSRAGGSGTGELFF. In DNA, the CDR3 is TGTGCCAGCAGCTTAAGCCGAGCGGGAGGGTCTGGCACCGGGGAGCTGTTTTTT.

The V and J genes are TRBV13 and TRBJ1-1, with D tentatively TRBD1 (6 bases). The V gene's germline CDR1 is PRHDT and CDR2 FYEKMQ (reference sequence). The V and J ends lost 5 bases and 3 bases respectively, with 13 bases between them. This CDR3 comprises 14 residues. CDR3 protein: CASSPGVTYTEAFF. Here the CDR3 DNA reads TGTGCCAGCAGCCCAGGGGTTACCTACACTGAAGCTTTCTTT.

The V call is TRBV28, the J call TRBJ2-7; TRBD2 agrees at 7 bases. CDR1 is MDHEN, CDR2 SYDVKM, per germline. This CDR3 contains 14 residues. With 7 bases clipped from V and 0 bases from J, the junction kept 6 bases outside the gene matches. CDR3 sequence: CASKRSSGSYEQYF. In nucleotides, the CDR3 is TGTGCCAGCAAAAGGTCTAGCGGCTCCTACGAGCAGTACTTC.

V gene TRBV6-5 combines with J gene TRBJ2-2; 10 positions match TRBD2. CDR1 and CDR2 (germline): MNHEY, SVGAGI. Trimming took 9 bases from V and 4 from J; bases not matched to a gene: 5. The CDR3 is 14 amino acids. CDR3: CASKREGSTGELFF. CDR3 in DNA: TGTGCCAGTAAGCGGGAGGGGTCCACCGGGGAGCTGTTTTTT.

V and J are TRBV27 and TRBJ1-2; D is uncertain. This CDR3 spans 13 amino acids. The V gene's germline CDR1 is MNHEY and CDR2 SMNVEV (reference sequence). V was trimmed by 5 bases and J by 5 bases, leaving 12 bases between them. The CDR3 bases are TGTGCCAGCAGTCCCGACGGTGGGTATGGCTACACCTTC. Translating it yields CASSPDGGYGYTF.

The V and J genes are TRBV7-8 and TRBJ2-3, with a weak D call TRBD2 (6 bases). The germline V gene encodes CDR1 SGHVS and CDR2 FQNEAQ. V was pared by 4 bases and J by 2 bases, with 10 bases between. This CDR3 comprises 14 residues. This CDR3 is CASSSSALTDTQYF. In nucleotides, the CDR3 is TGTGCCAGCAGCTCTAGCGCCCTCACAGATACGCAGTATTTT.

The CDR3 region is CASSGGDEQYF. The CDR3 DNA is TGTGCCAGCAGCGGAGGGGACGAGCAGTACTTC. This sequence joins TRBV9 and TRBJ2-5, with D possibly called TRBD1 or TRBD2 (5 bases each). The DNA end is a closer match to TRBJ2-7, so the J assignment may be wrong. The CDR3 is made up of 11 amino acids. The germline gives CDR1 SGDLS, CDR2 YYNGEE.

The chain combines TRBV29-1 with TRBJ1-2, with D possibly matching TRBD1 (5 bases). Trimming pared 0 bases from V and 8 bases from J, leaving 10 bases between. Germline values: CDR1 SQVTM, CDR2 ANQGSEA. This CDR3 is built from 12 residues. CDR3 protein: CSVEDGGYGYTF. The CDR3 region has the DNA TGCAGCGTTGAAGATGGGGGGTACGGCTACACCTTC.

The V call is TRBV4-1, the J call TRBJ2-7; D not certain. Germline CDR1 and CDR2: MGHRA and YSYEKL. The ends were cut back, 1 base at V and 0 bases at J, with 13 bases in the middle. The CDR3 length is 16 residues. The DNA of the CDR3 is TGCGCCAGCAGCCAAGCGCCAATATTAAGCTCCTACGAGCAGTACTTC. This sequence encodes CASSQAPILSSYEQYF.

This chain links TRBV6-1 with TRBJ1-5; the D is unclear. The length of the CDR3 is 16 residues. Germline V CDR1 and CDR2: MNHNS, SASEGT. The V end lost 4 bases, the J end lost 0 bases, and 13 bases lay between the germline ends. The CDR3 DNA is TGTGCCAGCAGTGTAGGCCGGGAATATAGCAATCAGCCCCAGCATTTT. This sequence encodes CASSVGREYSNQPQHF.

The chain carries TRBV7-8 and TRBJ2-2; 8 bases line up with TRBD1. The junction had 4 bases not matched to a gene; V was cut back by 1 base and J by 0 bases. This CDR3 has 17 residues. Per germline, CDR1 SGHVS and CDR2 FQNEAQ. CDR3: CASSLEVTGANTGELFF. The CDR3 DNA is TGTGCCAGCAGCTTAGAGGTGACAGGGGCGAACACCGGGGAGCTGTTTTTT.

The V and J genes are TRBV27 and TRBJ1-5; D possibly corresponds to TRBD1 (6 bases). V lost 5 bases and J lost 1, with 15 bases in between. The CDR3 covers 16 residues. Per the germline V gene, CDR1 is MNHEY and CDR2 is SMNVEV (reference sequence). As DNA, the CDR3 is TGTGCCAGCAGTCCCCGGAAGGGGGGAAGCAATCAGCCCCAGCATTTT. Encoded protein: CASSPRKGGSNQPQHF.